The 8 T cell receptor beta chains below all came from one sample that was sequenced in a study of cytomegalovirus exposure and HLA in healthy donors. The PCR employed 60 Vbeta primers together with 13 Jbeta primers. Sequenced by immunoSEQ multiplex PCR; TCRdb stores in-frame clones only, minus some. This table holds about 190,000 clones, roughly 81% found once. The sequenced sample was PBMCs. Receptors originate from a woman aged 25 to 39 in good health and CMV-seropositive.

The chain has TRBV4-2 and TRBJ2-1; unclear D gene. There are 13 residues in the CDR3. V shed 0 bases and J shed 10 bases, with 10 bases lying between them. Germline values: CDR1 LGHNA, CDR2 YNFKEQ. The CDR3 DNA follows: TGTGCCAGCAGCCAAGAACTTGGCAGGGAGCAGTTCTTC. It yields the protein CASSQELGREQFF.

V is TRBV7-2 and J is TRBJ2-7, with D tentatively TRBD1 (6 bases). Trimming stripped 1 base from V and 4 bases from J, with 14 bases between. Germline lookup yields CDR1 SGHTA and CDR2 FQGNSA. The CDR3 consists of 15 residues. This chain's CDR3 is CASSLGPGDTYEQYF. The CDR3 region has the DNA TGTGCCAGCAGCTTAGGGCCAGGGGATACTTACGAGCAGTACTTC.

This clone has only one observation. The chain employs TRBV6-1 and TRBJ2-7; 7 nucleotides align to TRBD2. After removal of 2 bases from V and 2 bases from J, the junction contained 6 bases not matched to a gene. The CDR3 sequence is 15 residues long. The germline V gene has CDR1 MNHNS and CDR2 SASEGT. As DNA, the CDR3 is TGTGCCAGCAGTGAACGGGACTACCCTACCTACGAGCAGTACTTC. It specifies CASSERDYPTYEQYF.

This clone was seen a few times. Distinct nucleotide sequences in the sample also encode this CDR3. The rearrangement uses TRBV11-2 and TRBJ2-3; tentative D call: TRBD2 (6 bases). The length of the CDR3 is 15 residues. Trimming took 0 bases from V and 1 from J, leaving 8 bases between them. Germline values: CDR1 SGHAT, CDR2 FQNNGV. The CDR3 sequence: CASSLDPSGTDTQYF. Written as DNA, the CDR3 is TGTGCCAGCAGCTTAGATCCTAGCGGCACAGATACGCAGTATTTT.

The chain recombines TRBV5-6 with TRBJ1-2; D is perhaps TRBD1 (6 bases). This CDR3 contains 13 residues. Germline V gives CDR1 SGHDT, CDR2 YYEEEE. V was pared by 6 bases and J by 2 bases, with 11 bases between. The CDR3 protein is CASKWGHNYGYTF. CDR3 nucleotide sequence: TGTGCCAGCAAATGGGGGCACAACTATGGCTACACCTTC.

The chain links TRBV9 to TRBJ2-7, with TRBD1 matching 8 bases. Trimming removed 0 bases from V and 3 bases from J; junction bases left unmatched: 2. CDR1 is SGDLS and CDR2 is YYNGEE in the germline V gene. The CDR3 is 14 residues long. DNA of the CDR3: TGTGCCAGCAGCGTAGAACAGGGGGGCTACGAGCAGTACTTC. This codes for CASSVEQGGYEQYF.

Points on this clone: This sample includes further DNA sequences coding for the same CDR3. The V and J genes are TRBV27 and TRBJ2-7, with 9 bases that match TRBD1. Germline lookup yields CDR1 MNHEY and CDR2 SMNVEV (reference sequence). With 2 bases clipped from V and 4 bases from J, the junction kept 3 bases outside the gene matches. The CDR3 is 14 amino acids. In DNA, the CDR3 is TGTGCCAGCAGTTTAACAGGGGGCTCGTACGAGCAGTACTTC. It codes for CASSLTGGSYEQYF.

This sequence joins TRBV6-5 and TRBJ2-1, with D unclear. Germline V gives CDR1 MNHEY, CDR2 SVGAGI. Trimming removed 1 base from V and 5 bases from J, with 12 bases in between. This CDR3 region has 15 residues. The CDR3 DNA follows: TGTGCCAGCAGTTACTTTGGCGGTTTGAACAATGAGCAGTTCTTC. Its translation: CASSYFGGLNNEQFF.